The 28 T cell receptor beta chains presented below share a single source sample, sequenced in a study of cytomegalovirus exposure and HLA in healthy donors. Primers included in the PCR were 60 Vbeta and 13 Jbeta primers. Repertoires were generated with immunoSEQ multiplex PCR, while TCRdb's copy carries only in-frame clones and drops some. The repertoire holds 130,000 to 150,000 clones, with around 77% as singletons. The specimen was PBMCs. Source of these receptors: a woman in her forties or fifties in good health and CMV-seronegative.

The chain combines TRBV6-1 with TRBJ1-5; D gene ambiguous. CDR3 size: 11 residues. Germline-derived CDR1 and CDR2 are MNHNS and SASEGT. V shed 5 bases and J shed 3 bases, with 2 bases lying between them. The CDR3: CASSLNQPQHF. Here the CDR3 DNA reads TGTGCCAGCAGTCTCAATCAGCCCCAGCATTTT.

The genes are TRBV7-3 and TRBJ2-2, with 9 bases matching TRBD2. V shed 4 bases and J 0 bases; nucleotides not matched to a gene: 21. Germline V gives CDR1 SGHTA, CDR2 FQGTGA. There are 22 residues in the CDR3. The CDR3 reads CASSWTALGLSGGSTNTGELFF. DNA of the CDR3: TGTGCCAGCAGCTGGACGGCCTTAGGACTAAGCGGGGGGTCTACGAACACCGGGGAGCTGTTTTTT.

The chain combines TRBV5-4 with TRBJ1-6; 10 positions match TRBD1. CDR3 length: 15 residues. CDR1 is SGHNT and CDR2 is YYREEE in the germline V gene (reference sequence). V gave up 3 bases and J gave up 8 bases; unmatched junction bases: 5. The CDR3 sequence is CASSSGQGRDSPLHF. The CDR3 region has the DNA TGTGCCAGCAGCTCGGGACAGGGGAGGGATTCACCCCTCCACTTT.

The chain uses TRBV4-2 and TRBJ1-6; the D is unclear. Germline lookup yields CDR1 LGHNA and CDR2 YNFKEQ. V lost 3 bases and J 9 bases, leaving 6 bases between the germline ends. This CDR3 comprises 12 residues. The CDR3 nucleotides are TGTGCCAGCAGCCAGTTATTTTCACCCCTCCACTTT. Its translation is CASSQLFSPLHF.

J is TRBJ2-7 and V is TRBV27; TRBD2 aligns across 12 bases. This CDR3 has 15 amino acids. V trimming: 6 bases; J trimming: 1 base; junction bases outside the gene matches: 4. CDR1 is MNHEY and CDR2 is SMNVEV in the germline V gene (reference sequence). The CDR3, as DNA: TGTGCCAGCAGACTAACTAGCGGGGGGTCCTACGAGCAGTACTTC. This gives the protein CASRLTSGGSYEQYF.

The rearrangement links TRBV2 to TRBJ2-3; TRBD1 agrees at 9 bases. Losses at the gene ends were 5 bases for V and 6 bases for J; bases not matched to a gene: 12. CDR1 SNHLY and CDR2 FYNNEI come from the germline V gene. This CDR3 is built from 16 residues. The chain's CDR3 is CASSRTGDREVDTQYF. DNA of the CDR3: TGTGCCAGCAGTCGGACCGGGGACAGGGAGGTGGATACGCAGTATTTT. Based on the CDR3 plus reference TRBV2 and TRBJ2-3, the full variable domain is EPEVTQTPSHQVTQMGQEVILRCVPISNHLYFYWYRQILGQKVEFLVSFYNNEISEKSEIFDDQFSVERPDGSNFTLKIRSTKLEDSAMYFCASSRTGDREVDTQYFGPGTRLTVL.

The rearrangement links TRBV6-5 to TRBJ1-2; TRBD1 is a possible D gene (5 bases). V was pared by 8 bases and J by 5 bases, with 12 bases between. Germline lookup yields CDR1 MNHEY and CDR2 SVGAGI. The CDR3 is 12 residues long. The CDR3 reads CASGQGGYGYTF. The CDR3 DNA is TGTGCCAGCGGTCAGGGAGGGTATGGCTACACCTTC.

The table lists this clone with a count of one. The gene calls are TRBV2 and TRBJ2-5; D possibly corresponds to TRBD2 (5 bases). This CDR3 spans 11 amino acids. Germline V lookup: CDR1 SNHLY, CDR2 FYNNEI. The V and J ends lost 8 bases and 10 bases respectively, with 14 bases between them. This CDR3 is CASGEMSIQYF. DNA for the CDR3: TGTGCCAGCGGGGAGATGTCGATCCAGTACTTC.

This chain links TRBV5-4 with TRBJ2-5; D unresolved. CDR1 SGHNT and CDR2 YYREEE come from the germline V gene (reference sequence). Trimming removed 0 bases at V and 1 base at J, with 4 bases between. The CDR3 spans 13 residues. CDR3 coding DNA: TGTGCCAGCAGCTTGGACAGCCAAGAGACCCAGTACTTC. Amino acids: CASSLDSQETQYF.

This sequence joins TRBV7-8 and TRBJ2-2; a possible D gene is TRBD1 (5 bases). Germline loops: CDR1 SGHVS, CDR2 FQNEAQ. This CDR3 comprises 15 residues. The V end lost 4 bases, the J end lost 0 bases, and 9 bases lay between the germline ends. CDR3 coding DNA: TGTGCCAGCAGCTCCGGACAACCGAACACCGGGGAGCTGTTTTTT. This codes for CASSSGQPNTGELFF.

The chain employs TRBV28 and TRBJ2-5, with 7 bases lining up with TRBD1. This CDR3 comprises 17 residues. Germline assignment: CDR1 MDHEN and CDR2 SYDVKM. V dropped 3 bases and J dropped 0; count of bases not matched to a gene: 10. The CDR3 sequence: CASSFQQGNLYQETQYF. CDR3 in DNA: TGTGCCAGCAGTTTCCAACAGGGGAATTTGTACCAAGAGACCCAGTACTTC.

This sequence joins TRBV4-1 and TRBJ2-4; D perhaps matches TRBD2 (5 bases). Germline V gene lookup returns CDR1 MGHRA and CDR2 YSYEKL. Between the trimmed V and J ends, which lost 2 bases and 6 bases, there was a span of 11 bases. CDR3 length: 14 amino acids. CDR3 loop: CASSQPGRGNIQYF. The CDR3 coding sequence is TGCGCCAGCAGCCAACCAGGACGGGGAAACATTCAGTACTTC.

The chain links TRBV12-5 to TRBJ2-5; D perhaps matches TRBD2 (5 bases). Germline V gene lookup returns CDR1 LGHNT and CDR2 FRNRAP. The germline V and J ends were trimmed by 4 bases and 2 bases, with 11 bases remaining between them. The CDR3 length is 14 residues. The CDR3 region has the DNA TGTGCTAGTGGTTCGTCTCGGGAACAAGAGACCCAGTACTTC. Its protein is CASGSSREQETQYF.

CDR3 in amino acids: CASSPLAGAYRSIQETQYF. The CDR3, as DNA: TGTGCCAGCAGCCCGCTAGCGGGGGCCTACCGATCGATCCAAGAGACCCAGTACTTC. The chain uses TRBV9 and TRBJ2-5, with 10 bases lining up with TRBD2. The CDR3 covers 19 residues. With V trimmed by 4 bases and J by 1 base, 16 bases remained unmatched. Germline CDR1 is SGDLS and CDR2 is YYNGEE.

This clone was counted once. The J gene is TRBJ2-5, the V gene TRBV4-1; a weak D match, TRBD2 (5 bases). The CDR3 length is 15 residues. Per the germline V gene, CDR1 is MGHRA and CDR2 is YSYEKL. V was pared by 5 bases and J by 2 bases, with 15 bases between. The CDR3 is CASSLTRGSQETQYF. CDR3 nucleotides: TGCGCCAGCAGCTTAACACGCGGGTCTCAAGAGACCCAGTACTTC.

The rearrangement links TRBV27 to TRBJ2-1; 10 bases map to TRBD2. Germline-derived CDR1 and CDR2 are MNHEY and SMNVEV (reference sequence). V lost 5 bases and J lost 2; bases outside the gene matches: 3. The CDR3 runs 15 residues. This CDR3 reads CASSRTSGTYNEQFF. The CDR3 DNA is TGTGCCAGCAGTAGGACTAGCGGAACCTACAATGAGCAGTTCTTC.

The V and J genes are TRBV6-1 and TRBJ2-5; D is perhaps TRBD1 (6 bases). The ends were cut back, 4 bases at V and 5 bases at J, with 14 bases in the middle. The germline V gene encodes CDR1 MNHNS and CDR2 SASEGT. The CDR3 spans 14 residues. CDR3 region: CASSVRTVGETQYF. CDR3 DNA sequence: TGTGCCAGCAGTGTACGGACAGTGGGGGAGACCCAGTACTTC.

The chain carries TRBV19 and TRBJ1-4; 7 positions match TRBD1. Germline V CDR1 and CDR2: LNHDA, SQIVND (reference sequence). The CDR3 loop spans 14 amino acids. The junction had 2 bases not matched to a gene; V was cut back by 7 bases and J by 0 bases. The CDR3 sequence: CASKQGATNEKLFF. DNA for the CDR3: TGTGCCAGTAAGCAGGGGGCAACTAATGAAAAACTGTTTTTT.

The V gene is TRBV19, the J gene TRBJ1-1; D ambiguous. CDR3 size: 15 residues. Germline V gene lookup returns CDR1 LNHDA and CDR2 SQIVND (reference sequence). V was clipped by 1 base and J by 6 bases, with 15 bases between them. In DNA form, the CDR3 reads TGTGCCAGTAGTATAGGGAGGGCCCCGGGCGCTGAAGCTTTCTTT. This codes for CASSIGRAPGAEAFF.

The V and J genes are TRBV19 and TRBJ1-1; D uncertain. The CDR3 is made up of 12 amino acids. Germline V gene sequence: CDR1 LNHDA, CDR2 SQIVND (reference sequence). Trimming removed 1 base at V and 10 bases at J, with 10 bases between. The CDR3 nucleotides read TGTGCCAGTAGTATAGGAGGGATCGGAGCTTTCTTT. This codes for CASSIGGIGAFF.

The chain couples TRBV6-1 to TRBJ2-7; TRBD2 matches 7 bases. CDR3 length: 15 amino acids. Trimming took 1 base from V and 3 from J; bases not matched to a gene: 6. The germline V gene encodes CDR1 MNHNS and CDR2 SASEGT. The CDR3, as DNA: TGTGCCAGCAGTGAAGAAGTGGGAGGGAACTACGAGCAGTACTTC. Amino acid sequence: CASSEEVGGNYEQYF.

V and J are TRBV6-5 and TRBJ2-7, with a possible D match to TRBD1 (5 bases). V was shortened by 2 bases and J by 3 bases, with 8 bases between the two germline ends. Germline V CDR1 and CDR2: MNHEY, SVGAGI. The CDR3 has 13 residues. The CDR3 reads CASSYVDSYEQYF. As DNA, the CDR3 is TGTGCCAGCAGTTACGTAGACAGCTACGAGCAGTACTTC.

This clone came up once. This sequence joins TRBV5-5 and TRBJ1-2, with a weak D call TRBD1 (6 bases). Germline-derived CDR1 and CDR2 are SGHKS and YYEKEE (reference sequence). The CDR3 length is 14 residues. V lost 4 bases and J 6 bases, leaving 16 bases between the germline ends. The CDR3 here is CASSATEGVDGYTF. The CDR3 coding sequence is TGTGCCAGCAGCGCGACTGAGGGGGTGGATGGCTACACCTTC.

The genes are TRBV10-2 and TRBJ2-3; D is perhaps TRBD1 (5 bases). The V gene's germline CDR1 is WSHSY and CDR2 SAAADI. V was pared by 3 bases and J by 1 base, with 14 bases between. This CDR3 has 16 residues. The CDR3 spells CASSDLIGVGTDTQYF. The CDR3 nucleotides read TGCGCCAGCAGTGATTTGATAGGGGTTGGCACAGATACGCAGTATTTT.

The chain employs TRBV28 and TRBJ2-3, with a possible D match to TRBD2 (6 bases). This CDR3 region has 12 residues. V was trimmed by 3 bases and J by 5 bases, leaving 6 bases between them. Germline V CDR1 and CDR2: MDHEN, SYDVKM. CDR3 residues: CASSLGGDTQYF. Written as DNA, the CDR3 is TGTGCCAGCAGTTTGGGGGGAGATACGCAGTATTTT.

The J gene is TRBJ1-1, the V gene TRBV19, with 7 bases lining up with TRBD1. The CDR3 is 17 amino acids. The J segment lost 1 base and the V segment lost 5 bases, leaving 13 bases of the junction unmatched. Germline assignment: CDR1 LNHDA and CDR2 SQIVND (reference sequence). CDR3 in amino acids: CASSLLHRDSWNTEAFF. The CDR3 DNA follows: TGTGCCAGTAGTCTCCTTCACCGGGACAGTTGGAACACTGAAGCTTTCTTT.

V usage is TRBV5-4 and J usage is TRBJ1-4, with 9 positions matching TRBD1. The CDR3 is 14 residues long. Germline CDR1 is SGHNT and CDR2 is YYREEE (reference sequence). V trimming: 4 bases; J trimming: 12 bases; junction bases outside the gene matches: 10. For the CDR3, the DNA is TGTGCCAGCAGCGTAGGGACAGGGCTTGGGGAACTGTTTTTT. Protein product: CASSVGTGLGELFF.

The V call is TRBV5-1, the J call TRBJ2-3, with TRBD2 matching over 11 bases. The germline V gene encodes CDR1 SGHRS and CDR2 YFSETQ. This CDR3 contains 19 residues. Trimming at V came to 1 base and at J to 1 base, leaving 11 bases not matched to a gene. In nucleotides, the CDR3 is TGCGCCAGCAGCTTGAATGAACTAGCGGGGGTTCGCGGCACAGATACGCAGTATTTT. It codes for CASSLNELAGVRGTDTQYF. The full variable domain, rest sourced from reference TRBV5-1 and TRBJ2-3, is KAGVTQTPRYLIKTRGQQVTLSCSPISGHRSVSWYQQTPGQGLQFLFEYFSETQRNKGNFPGRFSGRQFSNSRSEMNVSTLELGDSALYLCASSLNELAGVRGTDTQYFGPGTRLTVL.